The following is a T cell receptor beta chain sequence with its context. Study processing details: Cell counts per sample came from amplifying reference gene primers. Using immunoSEQ multiplex PCR, the repertoire was profiled, and TCRdb retains in-frame clones only, with some absent. V and J calls and clone size are those listed in that table; D and trimming were worked out from the DNA. The sample contains some 75,000 clones, 75% to 90% of which appear only once. The entry originates in a study of blood T cell repertoires in COVID-19. Across the whole study: Researchers got acute and convalescent COVID-19 samples from the United States, Italy and Spain. Sources were T cells, B-cell-depleted T cells, or PBMCs; the material itself was cDNA or gDNA.

It was during active infection that Seattle patients were enrolled and then longitudinally followed. This CDR3 has 16 residues. The ends lost 2 bases at V and 6 bases at J; junction bases unmatched: 4. The germline gives CDR1 SGHRS, CDR2 YFSETQ. Sequenced input: peripheral blood. The TCR comes from a man between 45 and 60 years old with COVID-19, enrolled during active disease. V gene TRBV5-1 combines with J gene TRBJ2-2, with 13 bases fitting TRBD2. This CDR3 is CASSLTSGRAAGELFF. The CDR3, as DNA: TGCGCCAGCAGCTTAACTAGCGGGAGGGCGGCCGGGGAGCTGTTTTTT.